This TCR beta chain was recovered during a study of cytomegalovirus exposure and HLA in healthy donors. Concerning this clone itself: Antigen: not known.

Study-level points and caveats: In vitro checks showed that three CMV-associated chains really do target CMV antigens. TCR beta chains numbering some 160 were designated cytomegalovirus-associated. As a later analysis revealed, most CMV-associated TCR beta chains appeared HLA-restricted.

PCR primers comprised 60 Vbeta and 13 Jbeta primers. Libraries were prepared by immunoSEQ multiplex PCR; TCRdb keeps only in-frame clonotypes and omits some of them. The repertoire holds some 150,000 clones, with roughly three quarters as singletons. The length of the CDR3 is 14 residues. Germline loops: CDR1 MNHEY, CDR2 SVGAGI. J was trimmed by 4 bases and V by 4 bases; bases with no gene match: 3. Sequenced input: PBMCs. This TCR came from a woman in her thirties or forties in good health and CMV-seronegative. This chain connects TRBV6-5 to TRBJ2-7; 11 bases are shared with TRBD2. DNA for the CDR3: TGTGCCAGCAGTTTAGCGGGGGGGCCTTACGAGCAGTACTTC. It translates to CASSLAGGPYEQYF.